This entry concerns a single T cell receptor (beta chain). V lost 4 bases, J lost 0 bases, and 15 bases lay in between. CDR1 is LNHNV and CDR2 is YYDKDF in the germline V gene (reference sequence). This CDR3 spans 17 amino acids. This entry comes from a study of preoperative IRX-2 immunotherapy in early breast cancer. This sample's treatment: preoperative locoregional IRX-2 cytokine immunotherapy. Preoperative locoregional IRX-2 cytokine immunotherapy was tested in the phase Ib source study. Data came from immunoSEQ multiplex PCR; TCRdb stores just in-frame clones and leaves some out. The repertoire holds 5,000 or so clones, around 73% seen once, with roughly 14% in the top ten.

The source material was tumor tissue, sampled before IRX-2 immunotherapy. This TCR was recovered from a human donor with breast cancer. This sequence joins TRBV15 and TRBJ2-2; D perhaps matches TRBD1 (7 bases). DNA for the CDR3: TGTGCCACCAGCACTCAAGGGGGCGGGGCGAACACCGGGGAGCTGTTTTTT. It codes for CATSTQGGGANTGELFF.